This TCR beta chain is from a study of patients and donors after allogeneic stem cell transplantation. In its sample, this clonotype was seen many times. Per the germline V gene, CDR1 is SQVTM and CDR2 is ANQGSEA. The J segment lost 4 bases and the V segment lost 7 bases, leaving 5 bases of the junction unmatched. The length of the CDR3 is 13 residues. TCRdb re-called the RT-PCR reads through MiXCR, storing one row per CDR3 protein. The sample yields roughly 30,000 distinct CDR3 sequences, around 7% seen once. Sample: blood, either unsorted or a sorted T cell fraction (not recorded which). The TCR originated in a human donor who was either an allogeneic HSCT recipient or a stem cell or donor lymphocyte infusion donor (not recorded which). It is not recorded whose cells these are; they may come from a transplant donor. The chain links TRBV29-1 to TRBJ2-7, with 12 bases fitting TRBD2. The CDR3 region is CSATSGSAYEQYF. The CDR3, as DNA: TGCAGCGCGACTAGCGGGAGTGCATACGAGCAGTACTTC.